One and the same sample provided the 5 T cell receptor beta chains below, sequenced in a study of T cells in Graves' hyperthyroidism and ophthalmopathy. Template material for amplifying TCR beta CDR3 regions consisted of RNA transcripts. When the TCR CDR3 underwent first-round RT-PCR, the HTBI primer set was used. TCRdb re-called the multiplex PCR reads with MiXCR, one entry per CDR3 protein. The repertoire holds hundreds of thousands of distinct CDR3 sequences, with around a sixth as singletons. The sequencing sample was made of blood. The receptors shown here come from a woman aged 50 to 60 with Graves' hyperthyroidism that later progressed to Graves' ophthalmopathy.

J is TRBJ1-1 and V is TRBV5-6, with D possibly matching TRBD1 (6 bases). The CDR3 has 14 amino acids. Trimming removed 6 bases at V and 6 bases at J, with 18 bases between. Per germline, CDR1 SGHDT and CDR2 YYEEEE. The CDR3 coding sequence is TGTGCCAGCAACCCAAGGGGGGGGGCGGCTGAAGCTTTCTTT. Its translation is CASNPRGGAAEAFF.

The table lists this clonotype with many counts. DNA of the CDR3: TGTGCCAGCAGCTTAGATCGCCAGGCTGCTGAAAAACTGTTTTTT. It encodes CASSLDRQAAEKLFF. The chain has TRBV11-2 and TRBJ1-4; D unresolved. The CDR3 has 15 residues. V lost 0 bases and J 7 bases, leaving 12 bases between the germline ends. Germline lookup yields CDR1 SGHAT and CDR2 FQNNGV.

This clonotype appeared many times. The gene calls are TRBV18 and TRBJ1-1; D remains unclear. V gave up 3 bases and J gave up 1 base, with 6 bases separating them. The germline V gene has CDR1 KGHSH and CDR2 LQKENI. The CDR3 has 13 amino acids. The CDR3 coding sequence is TGTGCCAGCTCACCCGTTAGGAACACTGAAGCTTTCTTT. Its protein product is CASSPVRNTEAFF.

The genes are TRBV10-3 and TRBJ1-2, with 8 bases identical to TRBD1. CDR1 is ENHRY and CDR2 is SYGVKD in the germline V gene. This CDR3 has 14 residues. V lost 3 bases and J lost 3; bases outside the gene matches: 3. CDR3 nucleotide sequence: TGTGCCATCAGTGACAAACAGGGGGACTATGGCTACACCTTC. Its translation: CAISDKQGDYGYTF.

This chain uses TRBV5-6 with TRBJ2-1; a weak D match, TRBD1 (6 bases). Germline lookup yields CDR1 SGHDT and CDR2 YYEEEE. This CDR3 is built from 11 residues. V gave up 3 bases and J gave up 15 bases, with 13 bases separating them. The CDR3 region has the DNA TGTGCCAGCAGCTACGGACAGTTCGTGTTCTTC. It is translated as CASSYGQFVFF.